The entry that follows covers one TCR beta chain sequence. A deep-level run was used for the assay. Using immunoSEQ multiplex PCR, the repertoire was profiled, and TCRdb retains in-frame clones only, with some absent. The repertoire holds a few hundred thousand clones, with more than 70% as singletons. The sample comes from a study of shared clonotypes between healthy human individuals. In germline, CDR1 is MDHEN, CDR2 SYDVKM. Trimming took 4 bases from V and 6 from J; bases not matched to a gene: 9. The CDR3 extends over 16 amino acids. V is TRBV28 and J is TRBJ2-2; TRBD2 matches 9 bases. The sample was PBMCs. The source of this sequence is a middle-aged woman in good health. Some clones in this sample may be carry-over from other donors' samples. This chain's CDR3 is CASSSPGTSISGELFF. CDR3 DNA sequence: TGTGCCAGCAGTTCCCCCGGGACTAGCATCTCCGGGGAGCTGTTTTTT.